The clone carrying this T cell receptor beta chain was detected only once. This specimen comes from a study of cytomegalovirus exposure and HLA in healthy donors. It was with 60 Vbeta and 13 Jbeta primers that the PCR ran. Sequenced by immunoSEQ multiplex PCR; TCRdb stores in-frame clones only, minus some. The sample records under 200,000 clones, about four fifths being singletons. CDR3 size: 14 residues. Trimming cost V 4 bases and J 3 bases, with 12 bases left between them. The germline gives CDR1 SGHRS, CDR2 YFSETQ. The source of this sequence is a woman between 45 and 65 years old in good health and CMV-seronegative. The sequencing input was PBMCs. V is TRBV5-1 and J is TRBJ2-3; D is perhaps TRBD2 (6 bases). The CDR3 region is CASSPDRETDTQYF. Here the CDR3 DNA reads TGCGCCAGCAGCCCAGACCGGGAGACAGATACGCAGTATTTT.